The rows below give T cell receptor beta chains drawn from one sample of a study of prognosis after radiotherapy for stage I lung cancer. TCRdb passed the multiplex PCR reads through MiXCR, listing each CDR3 protein once. The repertoire includes about 14,000 distinct CDR3 sequences, about two fifths of them detected once, and around two fifths sits in the top ten. This sample comprised PBMCs, obtained before or after stereotactic body radiation therapy (not recorded which). These receptors all come from a donor aged 50 or older with non-small cell lung cancer. CDR3s include the opening cysteine and the closing phenylalanine or tryptophan. D genes are given only for firm matches. Size tells how often a clone was seen (once, few, many) or the class of an expanded clone, and some rows leave it out.

TRBJ2-5 | TRBD2 | many | TRBV20-1 | TGCAGTGCTTTTCCGGGACTAGCAGAAAGAGAGACCCAGTACTTC | CSAFPGLAERETQYF
TRBJ2-2 | NA | many | TRBV11-2 | TGTGCCAGCAGCCTGAACACCGGGGAGCTGTTTTTT | CASSLNTGELFF
TRBJ2-3 | TRBD2 | many | TRBV20-1 | TGCAGTGCTAGAGATAGTTCCTCGGGACTAGCGGGAGGGCCAGCGGATACGCAGTATTTT | CSARDSSSGLAGGPADTQYF
TRBJ1-4 | TRBD1 | many | TRBV7-9 | TGTGCCAGCAGCTTTGGAGACAGGGCAGGAAATGAAAAACTGTTTTTT | CASSFGDRAGNEKLFF
TRBJ2-7 | NA | many | TRBV7-8 | TGTGCCAGCAGCTCATCCCTCGGGACTGCCTACGAGCAGTACTTC | CASSSSLGTAYEQYF
TRBJ1-1 | NA | NA | TRBV6-1 | TGTGCCAGCAATGTTCAGGCGCAAGACACTGAAGCTTTCTTT | CASNVQAQDTEAFF
TRBJ2-7 | NA | many | TRBV5-6 | TGTGCCAGCAGCTTGGGGCCGGGGCCTACCTACGAGCAGTACTTC | CASSLGPGPTYEQYF
TRBJ1-2 | NA | NA | TRBV28 | TGTGCCAGCAGTCTATTGCATGGGGGCTATGGCTACACCTTC | CASSLLHGGYGYTF
TRBJ1-3 | NA | many | TRBV9 | TGTGCCAGCAGCACCATGACAAGCTCTGGAAACACCATATATTTT | CASSTMTSSGNTIYF
TRBJ1-4 | NA | medium-sized | TRBV5-1 | TGCGCCAGCAGCTTCCAGGGGAGCAATGAAAAACTGTTTTTT | CASSFQGSNEKLFF
TRBJ1-3 | NA | many | TRBV5-8 | TGTGCCAGCAGCTTGTTGGGTGGGACATACGACACCATATATTTT | CASSLLGGTYDTIYF
TRBJ2-4 | NA | many | TRBV19 | TGTGCCAGTAGTGACCCCCCTGGGGGCGCGAGAAACATTCAGTACTTC | CASSDPPGGARNIQYF
TRBJ1-4 | NA | many | TRBV5-4 | TGTGCCAGCAGCTTCGAGGGTAGGAATGAAAAACTGTTTTTT | CASSFEGRNEKLFF
TRBJ2-3 | NA | many | TRBV27 | TGTGCCAGCAGGGGGGTTGAGGCGCAGTATTTT | CASRGVEAQYF
TRBJ2-3 | TRBD2 | many | TRBV4-1 | TGCGCCAGCAGCCAGCCGGGACTAGCGGGGGCCCCTACCCGCACAGATACGCAGTATTTT | CASSQPGLAGAPTRTDTQYF
TRBJ1-1 | NA | many | TRBV2 | TGTGCCAGCCGGGGGGTGGGGGAGTTCACTGAAGCTTTCTTT | CASRGVGEFTEAFF
TRBJ2-1 | TRBD2 | NA | TRBV11-3 | TGTGCCAGCAAGATAACTAGCGGGAGTCGAAATGAGCAGTTCTTC | CASKITSGSRNEQFF
TRBJ2-2 | NA | many | TRBV18 | TGTGCCAGCTCACCAGTAGTAAACACCGGGGAGCTGTTTTTT | CASSPVVNTGELFF
TRBJ2-2 | TRBD1 | many | TRBV18 | TGTGCCAGCTCCCAATCCGGGACAGGGGGCACCGGGGAGCTGTTTTTT | CASSQSGTGGTGELFF
TRBJ1-1 | NA | NA | TRBV13 | TGTGCCAGCAGCTTATGGACACAGACCATCGAGGGGACTGAAGCTTTCTTT | CASSLWTQTIEGTEAFF
TRBJ2-1 | TRBD1 | few | TRBV6-1 | TGTGCCACGGACAGGGCCCGGGGCGGTGAGCAGTTCTTC | CATDRARGGEQFF
TRBJ2-5 | NA | NA | TRBV18 | TGTGCCAGCCCACTCCTAGCTGGGGTTGAGACCCAGTACTTC | CASPLLAGVETQYF
TRBJ1-1 | NA | many | TRBV7-9 | TGTGCCAGCAGAGGACCGACTGGAAGCACTGAAGCTTTCTTT | CASRGPTGSTEAFF
TRBJ2-7 | TRBD1 | many | TRBV20-1 | TGCAGTGCTGCGAGCCGGGACAGGTCCTACGAGCAGTACTTC | CSAASRDRSYEQYF
TRBJ1-1 | NA | many | TRBV5-1 | TGCGCCAGCAGCTTGGAGGTCTACACTGAAGCTTTCTTT | CASSLEVYTEAFF
TRBJ2-1 | TRBD1 | NA | TRBV19 | TGTGCATCATCCCAGACAGGGGGTGGAAATGAGCAGTTCTTC | CASSQTGGGNEQFF
TRBJ2-7 | TRBD1 | many | TRBV19 | TGTGCCAGTAGTAGGGGACAGGGTGCCTACGAGCAGTACTTC | CASSRGQGAYEQYF
TRBJ1-3 | NA | many | TRBV4-2 | TGTGCCAGCAGCCAAGATCATACGGGCCGCTCTGGAAACACCATATATTTT | CASSQDHTGRSGNTIYF
TRBJ1-1 | NA | many | TRBV19 | TGTGCCAGTAGTCCGGCAGGGGTGAACACTGAAGCTTTCTTT | CASSPAGVNTEAFF
TRBJ2-1 | NA | many | TRBV3-1 | TGTGCCAGCAGCCGACAGCTAGCCAAGGGAGGAAAAAACAATGAGCAGTTCTTC | CASSRQLAKGGKNNEQFF
TRBJ1-1 | NA | NA | TRBV30 | TGTGCCTGGAGTGTACCCCTCATTGGTGCACTTGAAGCTTTCTTT | CAWSVPLIGALEAFF
TRBJ1-1 | NA | many | TRBV5-8 | TGTGCCAGCAGCTTGGAAGCTCATACTGAAGCTTTCTTT | CASSLEAHTEAFF
TRBJ2-1 | TRBD1 | many | TRBV10-3 | TGTGCCATCAGTTTCCGACAGGGGACCTACAATGAGCAGTTCTTC | CAISFRQGTYNEQFF
TRBJ1-2 | TRBD1 | many | TRBV19 | TGTGCCATCCCGAGTGGGGGACAGGGATTGAGCGGCTACACCTTC | CAIPSGGQGLSGYTF
TRBJ1-2 | NA | many | TRBV2 | TGTGCCAGCAGTGAAGCAGGGGCAAGCGGGGCTAACTATGGCTACACCTTC | CASSEAGASGANYGYTF
TRBJ2-5 | TRBD1 | many | TRBV5-1 | TGCGCCAGCGCGGTCTACAGGGGTCAAGAGACCCAGTACTTC | CASAVYRGQETQYF
TRBJ1-6 | NA | many | TRBV4-1 | TGCGCCAGCAGCCAAGGATCCACCCTCCACTTT | CASSQGSTLHF
TRBJ2-3 | TRBD2 | many | TRBV6-4 | TGTGCCAGCGGCCGAAAAGCGGGACCGAGCACAGATACGCAGTATTTT | CASGRKAGPSTDTQYF
TRBJ1-1 | NA | many | TRBV29-1 | TGCAGCGTTGGTGACAGTATGAACACTGAAGCTTTCTTT | CSVGDSMNTEAFF
TRBJ1-5 | NA | many | TRBV5-1 | TGCGCCAGCAGCTTGGGAGGGCAGGAGGGTCAGCCCCAGCATTTT | CASSLGGQEGQPQHF
TRBJ2-5 | TRBD2 | many | TRBV28 | TGTGCCAGCACTGGCGGGGGGGCTGGAAAGACCCAGTACTTC | CASTGGGAGKTQYF
TRBJ2-1 | TRBD1 | many | TRBV7-9 | TGTGCCAGCGGCGAGGGACAGGAGACCTACAATGAGCAGTTCTTC | CASGEGQETYNEQFF
TRBJ2-1 | NA | many | TRBV6-1 | TGTGCCAGCAGTCCCATGGGGGTTCGGAGCTCCTACAATGAGCAGTTCTTC | CASSPMGVRSSYNEQFF
TRBJ2-2 | TRBD2 | NA | TRBV2 | TGTGCCAGCAGCCCCAGGGAGGGGCAAACCGGGGAACTGTTTTTT | CASSPREGQTGELFF
TRBJ1-2 | TRBD1 | many | TRBV15 | TGTGCCACCAGCAGAGGACAGGGGGAAGGCTACACCTTC | CATSRGQGEGYTF
TRBJ1-1 | TRBD1 | NA | TRBV18 | TGTGCCAGCTCACCAGTAAATCCGGGACAGGGTTGGGTAAACACTGAAGCTTTCTTT | CASSPVNPGQGWVNTEAFF
TRBJ1-5 | TRBD1 | NA | TRBV6-1 | TGTGCCAGTAGGAAGGGGACAGACAATGAGCCCCAGCATTTT | CASRKGTDNEPQHF
TRBJ2-3 | NA | many | TRBV19 | TGTGCCAGTAGTCCCTCTTTGGCAGGGGCAGATACGCAGTATTTT | CASSPSLAGADTQYF
TRBJ2-5 | NA | many | TRBV7-3 | TGTGCCAGCAGCTCGCACGGGGGACAGATTCGAGAGACCCAGTACTTC | CASSSHGGQIRETQYF
TRBJ2-2 | NA | NA | TRBV6-1 | TGTGCCAGCACTCCCATTAGAGGTTTTCCCGGGGAGCTGTTTTTT | CASTPIRGFPGELFF
TRBJ2-7 | NA | NA | TRBV12-3/TRBV12-4 | TGTGCCAGCAGCCCCGACTCGCTCTACGATCAGTACTTC | CASSPDSLYDQYF
TRBJ1-5 | NA | many | TRBV20-1 | TGCAGTGCTTCAACAGGGTTGTCCAATCAGCCCCAGCATTTT | CSASTGLSNQPQHF
TRBJ1-2 | NA | medium-sized | TRBV19 | TGTGCCAGTAGTATCGGGGGAGGCAATGGCTACACCTTC | CASSIGGGNGYTF
TRBJ1-2 | NA | medium-sized | TRBV11-1 | TGTGCCAGCAGTCGGGCCCAGCTCGGGGGCTACACCTTC | CASSRAQLGGYTF
TRBJ2-1 | NA | medium-sized | TRBV6-2/TRBV6-3 | TGTGCCAGCAGTAAACTGGACGGTAGTGAGCAGTTCTTC | CASSKLDGSEQFF
TRBJ2-1 | NA | many | TRBV28 | TGTGCCAGCACTCAAGGGCCGGATGAGCAGTTCTTC | CASTQGPDEQFF
TRBJ2-1 | NA | many | TRBV11-2 | TGTGCCAGCAGCCCGATACAGGGTTACAATGAGCAGTTCTTC | CASSPIQGYNEQFF